A single sample is the source of the 19 T cell receptor beta chains below, sequenced in a study of PD-1 blockade in mismatch repair-deficient tumors. The protocol was immunoSEQ multiplex PCR, while the TCRdb copy is restricted to in-frame clones and leaves out a portion. The table records about 100,000 clones, over 75% of them present only once. The sequences come from peripheral blood, collected approximately 36 weeks after starting pembrolizumab. These receptors were obtained from an adult with mismatch repair-deficient cancer.

This clone was observed once. The gene calls are TRBV9 and TRBJ1-4; D perhaps matches TRBD1 (5 bases). Germline CDR1 and CDR2: SGDLS and YYNGEE. V was trimmed by 1 base and J by 3 bases, leaving 10 bases between them. This CDR3 has 15 residues. The CDR3 DNA sequence: TGTGCCAGCAGCGTAAAAGGGGTAGCTAATGAAAAACTGTTTTTT. Residues: CASSVKGVANEKLFF. Variable domain in full (rest from reference TRBV9 and TRBJ1-4): DSGVTQTPKHLITATGQRVTLRCSPRSGDLSVYWYQQSLDQGLQFLIQYYNGEERAKGNILERFSAQQFPDLHSELNLSSLELGDSALYFCASSVKGVANEKLFFGSGTQLSVL.

CDR3 sequence reads: CALAARGTDTQYF. Here the CDR3 DNA reads TGTGCCCTAGCTGCCCGGGGCACAGATACGCAGTATTTT. J is TRBJ2-3 and V is TRBV5-8, with a possible D match to TRBD2 (5 bases). Germline V gives CDR1 SGHTS, CDR2 YDEGEE. This CDR3 region has 13 residues. Between the trimmed V and J ends, which lost 10 bases and 1 base, there was a span of 13 bases.

This clone was seen only once. V is TRBV27 and J is TRBJ2-5; a possible D gene is TRBD2 (7 bases). Trimming left V 5 bases short and J 5 bases short, with 15 bases between. There are 14 residues in the CDR3. Germline V lookup: CDR1 MNHEY, CDR2 SMNVEV (reference sequence). The DNA of the CDR3 is TGTGCCAGCAGTATTAGGGGGGGGCAGGAGACCCAGTACTTC. Protein: CASSIRGGQETQYF.

The CDR3 DNA reads TGTGCCAGCAGCCCCTTAACGACGGGCGAGCAGTACTTC. Translation: CASSPLTTGEQYF. V and J are TRBV6-1 and TRBJ2-7; D uncertain. This CDR3 has 13 amino acids. With 6 bases removed from V and 6 bases from J, the gap between germline ends came to 15 bases. Germline V gene data show CDR1 as MNHNS and CDR2 as SASEGT.

This rearrangement joins TRBV7-9 to TRBJ2-7; 7 nucleotides line up with TRBD2. In germline, CDR1 is SEHNR, CDR2 FQNEAQ (reference sequence). The CDR3 has 15 residues. V shed 5 bases, J shed 4 bases, and the junction held 11 bases outside the gene matches. The CDR3 reads CASSQEVVSGYEQYF. The CDR3 DNA reads as TGTGCCAGCAGCCAAGAAGTAGTTAGCGGGTACGAGCAGTACTTC.

V is TRBV7-6 and J is TRBJ1-1; D ambiguous. The germline V gene encodes CDR1 SGHVS and CDR2 FNYEAQ. This CDR3 spans 13 amino acids. With 4 bases removed from V and 2 bases from J, the gap between germline ends came to 8 bases. The CDR3 nucleotides are TGTGCCAGCAGCTCTAGGGTAAACACTGAAGCTTTCTTT. Translation gives CASSSRVNTEAFF.

The V call is TRBV6-1, the J call TRBJ1-5; 7 nucleotides agree with TRBD1. The germline CDR1 and CDR2 sequences are MNHNS and SASEGT. The CDR3 is 15 residues long. J was trimmed by 4 bases and V by 1 base; bases with no gene match: 4. The CDR3 coding sequence is TGTGCCAGCAGTGAAGAGGGACAGCGGAATCAGCCCCAGCATTTT. This encodes CASSEEGQRNQPQHF.

V and J are TRBV5-1 and TRBJ2-3; 13 bases are shared with TRBD2. Germline loops: CDR1 SGHRS, CDR2 YFSETQ. This CDR3 spans 16 amino acids. With V trimmed by 4 bases and J by 5 bases, 7 bases remained unmatched. In DNA, the CDR3 is TGCGCCAGCAGCCATGGACTAGCGGGAGCTAAAGATACGCAGTATTTT. Protein product: CASSHGLAGAKDTQYF.

The J gene is TRBJ2-5, the V gene TRBV4-1; D unresolved. The ends were cut back, 0 bases at V and 4 bases at J, with 0 bases in the middle. The germline V gene has CDR1 MGHRA and CDR2 YSYEKL. The CDR3 extends over 11 amino acids. CDR3 sequence (DNA): TGCGCCAGCAGCCAAGAAGAGACCCAGTACTTC. As protein: CASSQEETQYF.

The chain combines TRBV7-8 with TRBJ2-2; TRBD2 is a possible D gene (6 bases). The CDR3 length is 16 residues. The germline CDR1 and CDR2 sequences are SGHVS and FQNEAQ. The germline V and J ends were trimmed by 7 bases and 1 base, with 16 bases remaining between them. The CDR3 loop is CASTFFLAENTGELFF. CDR3 in DNA: TGTGCCAGCACCTTTTTTTTAGCGGAGAACACCGGGGAGCTGTTTTTT.

The sample holds one count of this clone. The chain has TRBV27 and TRBJ1-1; D gene ambiguous. Germline V gives CDR1 MNHEY, CDR2 SMNVEV (reference sequence). The length of the CDR3 is 14 residues. V was pared by 4 bases and J by 4 bases, with 13 bases between. CDR3 in amino acids: CASSSPSGRTEAFF. The DNA of the CDR3 is TGTGCCAGCAGTTCGCCCAGTGGGCGCACTGAAGCTTTCTTT.

V is TRBV18 and J is TRBJ2-3, with 9 bases fitting TRBD1. The germline V gene has CDR1 KGHSH and CDR2 LQKENI. With 4 bases clipped from V and 0 bases from J, the junction kept 2 bases outside the gene matches. CDR3 length equals 15 residues. The CDR3, as DNA: TGTGCCAGCTCACTGGGACAGGGAAGCACAGATACGCAGTATTTT. Residues: CASSLGQGSTDTQYF.

A single count supports this clone. The rearrangement links TRBV11-2 to TRBJ1-2, with no clear D. This CDR3 contains 13 residues. CDR1 SGHAT and CDR2 FQNNGV come from the germline V gene. V was cut by 5 bases and J by 0 bases, with 7 bases left in between. The CDR3 DNA reads as TGTGCCAGCAGCGCAGTTTCTAACTATGGCTACACCTTC. This codes for CASSAVSNYGYTF.

This sequence joins TRBV10-3 and TRBJ2-1, with 9 bases identical to TRBD2. This CDR3 has 16 amino acids. V was clipped by 4 bases and J by 7 bases; unmatched bases: 11. From germline, CDR1 is ENHRY and CDR2 SYGVKD. DNA of the CDR3: TGTGCCATCAGTGCCAGGACTAGCGCCCTAGGTAATGAGCAGTTCTTC. Its translation: CAISARTSALGNEQFF.

A single count supports this clone. V usage is TRBV27 and J usage is TRBJ2-7; D gene uncertain. V shed 6 bases and J shed 3 bases, with 12 bases lying between them. The CDR3 has 13 amino acids. Germline assignment: CDR1 MNHEY and CDR2 SMNVEV (reference sequence). In DNA, the CDR3 is TGTGCCAGCAGCCCCATTTCTCTCTACGAGCAGTACTTC. Protein product: CASSPISLYEQYF.

The chain joins TRBV30 to TRBJ2-6; possibly TRBD2 for D (5 bases). CDR1 is GTSNPN, CDR2 SVGIG, per germline (reference sequence). This CDR3 is 15 amino acids long. The V end was cut by 2 bases, the J end by 4 bases, with 12 bases between. The CDR3 here is CAWSPGLGGANVLTF. The CDR3 DNA follows: TGTGCCTGGAGTCCCGGACTTGGAGGGGCCAACGTCCTGACTTTC.

This sequence joins TRBV27 and TRBJ1-2; 7 bases agree with TRBD1. Germline V gene lookup returns CDR1 MNHEY and CDR2 SMNVEV (reference sequence). The CDR3 has 14 amino acids. V lost 6 bases to trimming and J lost 7 bases; unmatched junction nucleotides: 11. The chain's CDR3 is CASRRQGGISGYTF. In nucleotides, the CDR3 is TGTGCCAGCAGGAGACAGGGAGGAATCAGTGGCTACACCTTC.

This sequence joins TRBV14 and TRBJ2-5, with D perhaps matching TRBD1 (5 bases). Per germline, CDR1 SGHDN and CDR2 FVKESK. The CDR3 consists of 13 residues. Trimming left V 4 bases short and J 3 bases short, with 9 bases between. CDR3 in DNA: TGTGCCAGCAGCCTACGACAGAAAGAGACCCAGTACTTC. This codes for CASSLRQKETQYF.

The chain carries TRBV5-1 and TRBJ2-3, with 8 bases lining up with TRBD2. The V gene's germline CDR1 is SGHRS and CDR2 YFSETQ. V dropped 9 bases and J dropped 6; count of bases not matched to a gene: 9. The CDR3 extends over 13 amino acids. In DNA, the CDR3 is TGCGCCACCAAGACCAGCGGGAGTGATACGCAGTATTTT. Amino acid sequence: CATKTSGSDTQYF.